The rows below give T cell receptor beta chains drawn from one sample of a study of neoadjuvant anti-PD-1 for oral cavity cancer. The method was immunoSEQ multiplex PCR; TCRdb's version includes in-frame clones alone and lacks a portion of them. The profile covers around 12,000 clones, with over 60% appearing a single time and about 2.4% taken by the ten largest. The sample was PBMCs, taken before nivolumab (anti-PD-1) treatment. All receptors come from a person between 40 and 79 years old with oral cavity squamous cell carcinoma. Both conserved end residues are part of each CDR3. D genes are given only for firm matches. Clone size appears in some rows only: once, few, many, or a class for an expanded clone.

cdr3_aa	cdr3_nt	v_call	j_call	clone_size	d_call
CASSLVEGYGYTF	TGTGCCAGCAGCTTGGTGGAAGGATATGGCTACACCTTC	TRBV5-4	TRBJ1-2	NA	NA
CASSPGPAYGYTF	TGCGCCAGCAGCCCCGGTCCGGCTTATGGCTACACCTTC	TRBV4-1	TRBJ1-2	few	NA
CASSFRGRSPLHF	TGTGCCAGCAGTTTTAGGGGGCGTTCACCCCTCCACTTT	TRBV27	TRBJ1-6	few	TRBD1
CASSYLGGEGYGYTF	TGTGCCAGCAGTTACTTGGGGGGAGAGGGATATGGCTACACCTTC	TRBV6-6	TRBJ1-2	NA	NA
CASRPSGGNNSPLHF	TGTGCCAGTAGGCCATCCGGGGGAAATAATTCACCCCTCCACTTT	TRBV19	TRBJ1-6	NA	NA
CASSLGQGDTEAFF	TGTGCCAGCAGCTTAGGGCAGGGCGACACTGAAGCTTTCTTT	TRBV11-3	TRBJ1-1	NA	NA
CASSPSGTQETQYF	TGCGCCAGCAGCCCCTCCGGGACCCAAGAGACCCAGTACTTC	TRBV5-1	TRBJ2-5	NA	NA
CSARGSALGGSYEQYF	TGCAGCGCCCGTGGATCCGCCTTGGGGGGCTCCTACGAGCAGTACTTC	TRBV29-1	TRBJ2-7	once	NA
CSVPPPGRGATGELFF	TGCAGCGTTCCACCCCCTGGGAGGGGGGCCACCGGGGAGCTGTTTTTT	TRBV29-1	TRBJ2-2	NA	NA
CASSVAQGSTGELFF	TGTGCCAGCAGCGTAGCCCAGGGGAGTACCGGGGAGCTGTTTTTT	TRBV9	TRBJ2-2	NA	NA
CASSARGGGGSNEKLFF	TGTGCCAGCAGCGCTAGAGGAGGGGGTGGTAGTAATGAAAAACTGTTTTTT	TRBV9	TRBJ1-4	NA	NA
CACRDYSGEQYF	TGTGCCTGCCGGGACTACTCGGGCGAGCAGTACTTC	TRBV2	TRBJ2-7	NA	TRBD2
CASSFSNEQFF	TGTGCCAGCAGCTTTTCCAATGAGCAGTTCTTC	TRBV7-2	TRBJ2-1	once	NA
CAWRTGGGSGYTF	TGTGCCTGGAGGACAGGGGGCGGAAGTGGCTACACCTTC	TRBV30	TRBJ1-2	NA	TRBD1
CASSLDRTGVRETQYF	TGCGCCAGCAGCTTGGACAGGACAGGGGTTAGGGAGACCCAGTACTTC	TRBV5-1	TRBJ2-5	NA	TRBD1
CASSLGGSKNIQYF	TGTGCCAGCAGCTTGGGGGGGTCCAAAAACATTCAGTACTTC	TRBV5-6	TRBJ2-4	NA	NA
CASSPGGFYEQYF	TGTGCCAGCAGCCCGGGGGGTTTCTACGAGCAGTACTTC	TRBV5-6	TRBJ2-7	NA	TRBD2
CASSFGQGLTEAFF	TGCGCCAGCAGCTTCGGACAGGGTCTCACTGAAGCTTTCTTT	TRBV5-1	TRBJ1-1	few	TRBD1
CAILYSGRADEQYF	TGTGCCATTCTGTATAGCGGGAGGGCCGATGAGCAGTACTTC	TRBV2	TRBJ2-7	NA	TRBD2
CASSYVGGGTEAFF	TGTGCCAGTAGCTACGTCGGTGGGGGGACTGAAGCTTTCTTT	TRBV19	TRBJ1-1	NA	NA
CASSFSTGLSYEQYF	TGTGCCAGCAGTTTCTCGACAGGTCTTTCCTACGAGCAGTACTTC	TRBV27	TRBJ2-7	NA	NA
CASSLGMADLKETQYF	TGTGCCAGCAGCTTGGGGATGGCGGACCTGAAAGAGACCCAGTACTTC	TRBV7-9	TRBJ2-5	NA	NA
CASSLDPGHNSPLHF	TGTGCCAGCAGCTTAGATCCAGGGCACAATTCACCCCTCCACTTT	TRBV11-2	TRBJ1-6	NA	NA
CASSLGRDIQPQHF	TGTGCCAGCAGTTTAGGGAGAGATATTCAGCCCCAGCATTTT	TRBV28	TRBJ1-5	few	NA
CASSIRGNTEAFF	TGTGCCAGTAGTATCCGGGGGAACACTGAAGCTTTCTTT	TRBV19	TRBJ1-1	NA	NA
CASMPGLDNSGNTIYF	TGTGCCAGTATGCCGGGCCTTGACAACTCTGGAAACACCATATATTTT	TRBV2	TRBJ1-3	NA	NA
CAWSVRGPLNTEAFF	TGTGCCTGGAGTGTAAGGGGTCCCTTGAACACTGAAGCTTTCTTT	TRBV30	TRBJ1-1	NA	NA
CASRTGFGGYTF	TGTGCCAGCAGGACAGGTTTCGGAGGCTACACCTTC	TRBV7-9	TRBJ1-2	few	NA
CASSPPGTSGRGPTDTQYF	TGTGCCAGCAGCCCTCCCGGGACTAGCGGGAGGGGGCCCACAGATACGCAGTATTTT	TRBV5-4	TRBJ2-3	once	TRBD2
CSVDSRGGRGTEAFF	TGCAGCGTTGACTCAAGGGGGGGCCGCGGGACTGAAGCTTTCTTT	TRBV29-1	TRBJ1-1	NA	NA
CASSFGTSGKETQYF	TGTGCCAGCAGCTTTGGGACTAGCGGGAAAGAGACCCAGTACTTC	TRBV5-6	TRBJ2-5	NA	TRBD2
CASSPKRESHQPQHF	TGTGCCAGCTCCCCCAAGAGGGAATCTCACCAGCCCCAGCATTTT	TRBV18	TRBJ1-5	few	NA
CASSPRGSSSYEQYF	TGTGCCAGCAGCCCCCGCGGATCGAGCTCCTACGAGCAGTACTTC	TRBV9	TRBJ2-7	NA	NA
CASSSLVGVQETQYF	TGTGCCAGCAGCTCTCTAGTGGGGGTCCAGGAGACCCAGTACTTC	TRBV7-7	TRBJ2-5	NA	NA
CASSLRYEQYF	TGTGCCAGCAGCTTGAGATACGAGCAGTACTTC	TRBV11-2	TRBJ2-7	few	NA
CSAATGENTEAFF	TGCAGCGCTGCGACAGGGGAAAACACTGAAGCTTTCTTT	TRBV29-1	TRBJ1-1	NA	TRBD1
CASSPRGF	TGTGCCAGCAGCCCGAGGGGGTTT	TRBV13	TRBJ2-2	NA	NA
CASSARERDSPLHF	TGTGCCAGCAGTGCCCGGGAGAGGGATTCACCCCTCCACTTT	TRBV2	TRBJ1-6	NA	NA
CAWRELISYEQYF	TGTGCCTGGAGGGAGTTGATCTCCTACGAGCAGTACTTC	TRBV30	TRBJ2-7	NA	NA
CASNRQGTLPQHF	TGTGCCAGCAATCGACAGGGTACACTGCCCCAGCATTTT	TRBV6-6	TRBJ1-5	NA	TRBD1
CASRREDSSNYGYTF	TGTGCCAGCAGGCGAGAGGACAGCTCTAACTATGGCTACACCTTC	TRBV6-1	TRBJ1-2	NA	NA